Detailed here is one T cell receptor beta chain. This sample stems from a study of technical replicates of blood from a few donors. V gave up 2 bases and J gave up 5 bases, with 16 bases separating them. Germline V gives CDR1 MGHDK, CDR2 SYGVNS. This CDR3 has 15 amino acids. The method was immunoSEQ multiplex PCR; TCRdb's version includes in-frame clones alone and lacks a portion of them. Found here are some 85,000 clones, approximately 94% of them singletons; the top ten hold 0.39%. This sequence joins TRBV25-1 and TRBJ2-7, with D unresolved. This TCR was sampled from a human donor in good health. The sample consisted of T cells isolated from PBMCs. Here the CDR3 DNA reads TGTGCCAGCAGTGAAGATAGGTACGAGGTGCACGAGCAGTACTTC. The encoded protein is CASSEDRYEVHEQYF.